This T cell receptor beta chain is from a study of CD8+CD57+ T cells in acquired aplastic anemia. Study as a whole: DNA per sorted CD4+ or CD8+ sample ranged roughly 0.17 to 27.4 ug, averaging roughly 3.3 ug.

Profiles of TCR beta VDJ and CDR3 were generated from a genomic DNA template. TCRdb re-called the reads through MiXCR, storing one row per CDR3 protein. Of under 200,000 distinct CDR3 sequences listed, around 66% are singletons. Germline values: CDR1 SGHRS, CDR2 YFSETQ. This CDR3 contains 16 residues. A remark on this clonotype: Its target is not known. Sequence at one end of the junction differs from germline and may be a read error.

Overall study findings and caveats: Common to patients and controls were 25 to 30 CD8+ CDR3 sequences.

The source material was sorted CD4+, CD8+, or CD8+CD57+ T cells (not recorded which) from PBMCs. The receptor comes from a human donor with severe aplastic anemia or a healthy control (not recorded which). The gene calls are TRBV5-1 and TRBJ2-2; 11 bases line up with TRBD2. The CDR3 DNA reads as TGTGCCAGCAGCGTTGGACTAGCGGGGAACACCGGGGAGCTGTTTTTT. Translating gives CASSVGLAGNTGELFF.